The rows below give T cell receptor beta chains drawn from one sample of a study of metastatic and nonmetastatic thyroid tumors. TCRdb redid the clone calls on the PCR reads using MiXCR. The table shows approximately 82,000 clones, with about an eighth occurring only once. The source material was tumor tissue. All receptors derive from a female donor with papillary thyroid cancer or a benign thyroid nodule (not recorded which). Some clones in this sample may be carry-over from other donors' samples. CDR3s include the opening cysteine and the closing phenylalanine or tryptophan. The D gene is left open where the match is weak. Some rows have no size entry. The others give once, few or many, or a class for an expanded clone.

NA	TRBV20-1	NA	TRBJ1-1	CSALLPSGLGNTEAFF	TGCAGTGCCCTACTCCCCAGTGGGCTCGGGAACACTGAAGCTTTCTTT
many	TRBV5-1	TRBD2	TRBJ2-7	CASSPGGLAGYREQYF	TGCGCCAGCAGCCCGGGGGGCCTAGCGGGATATCGCGAGCAGTACTTC
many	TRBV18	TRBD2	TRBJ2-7	CASSPAGGGDYEQYF	TGTGCCAGCTCACCGGCCGGGGGGGGGGACTACGAGCAGTACTTC
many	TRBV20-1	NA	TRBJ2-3	CSARDGLRGSTDTQYF	TGCAGTGCTAGAGATGGACTCCGAGGAAGCACAGATACGCAGTATTTT
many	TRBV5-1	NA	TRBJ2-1	CASSLGSAYQDEQFF	TGCGCCAGCAGCTTGGGGTCGGCGTACCAGGATGAGCAGTTCTTC
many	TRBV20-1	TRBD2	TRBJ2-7	CSARGGTSGSEQYF	TGCAGTGCTAGAGGCGGGACTAGCGGGAGTGAGCAGTACTTC
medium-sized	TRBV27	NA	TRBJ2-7	CASSLGGDEQYF	TGTGCCAGCAGTTTAGGGGGCGACGAGCAGTACTTC
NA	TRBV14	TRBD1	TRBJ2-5	CASSPRQGAWETQYF	TGTGCCAGCAGCCCGCGACAGGGGGCTTGGGAGACCCAGTACTTC
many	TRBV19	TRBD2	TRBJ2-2	CASSILGTSGNTGELFF	TGTGCCAGTAGTATACTTGGGACTAGCGGGAACACCGGGGAGCTGTTTTTT
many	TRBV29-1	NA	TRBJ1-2	CSVEAPGVYGYTF	TGCAGCGTTGAAGCCCCAGGGGTCTATGGCTACACCTTC
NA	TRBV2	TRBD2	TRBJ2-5	CASASGRIETQYF	TGTGCCAGCGCTAGCGGGAGGATCGAGACCCAGTACTTC
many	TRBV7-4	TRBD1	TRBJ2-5	CASSLACDRAETQYF	TGTGCCAGCAGCTTAGCTTGCGACAGGGCGGAGACCCAGTACTTC
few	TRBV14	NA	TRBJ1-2	CASSQGPRVGYTF	TGTGCCAGCAGCCAAGGTCCTCGGGTTGGCTACACCTTC
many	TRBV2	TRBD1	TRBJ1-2	CAIGTVDGYTF	TGTGCCATCGGGACAGTTGACGGCTACACCTTC
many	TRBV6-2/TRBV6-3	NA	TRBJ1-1	CASTMTRTWVGNTEAFF	TGTGCCAGCACCATGACGAGGACCTGGGTAGGGAACACTGAAGCTTTCTTT
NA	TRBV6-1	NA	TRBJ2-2	CASSEVWASPNAGELFF	TGTGCCAGCAGTGAGGTATGGGCTAGCCCCAACGCCGGGGAGCTGTTTTTT
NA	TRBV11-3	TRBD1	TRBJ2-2	CASSLAGTVLSGELFF	TGTGCCAGCAGCTTAGCCGGGACAGTGTTATCCGGGGAGCTGTTTTTT